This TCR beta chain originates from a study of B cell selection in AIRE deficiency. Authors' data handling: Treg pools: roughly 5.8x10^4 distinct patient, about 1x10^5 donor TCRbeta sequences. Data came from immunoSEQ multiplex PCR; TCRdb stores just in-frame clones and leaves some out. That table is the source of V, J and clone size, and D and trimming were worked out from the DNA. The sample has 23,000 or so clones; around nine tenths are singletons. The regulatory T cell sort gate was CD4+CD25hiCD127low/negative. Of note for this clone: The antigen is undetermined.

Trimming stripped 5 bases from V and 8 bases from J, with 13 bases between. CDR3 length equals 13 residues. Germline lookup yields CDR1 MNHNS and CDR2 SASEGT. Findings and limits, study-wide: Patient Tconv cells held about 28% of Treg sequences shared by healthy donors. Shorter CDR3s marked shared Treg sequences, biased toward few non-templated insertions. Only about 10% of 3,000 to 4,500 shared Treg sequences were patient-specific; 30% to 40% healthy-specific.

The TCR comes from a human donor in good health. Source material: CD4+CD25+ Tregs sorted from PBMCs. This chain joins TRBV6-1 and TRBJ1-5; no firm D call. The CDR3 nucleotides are TGTGCCAGCAGTAAATCCCGGGCCGAGCCCCAGCATTTT. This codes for CASSKSRAEPQHF.